This section outlines one T cell receptor (beta chain) sequence together with its context. This entry is derived from a study of T cell changes during pregnancy in multiple sclerosis. Trimming removed 2 bases from V and 0 bases from J, with 6 bases in between. The CDR3 spans 13 residues. Germline V gives CDR1 SGHRS, CDR2 YFSETQ. The repertoire was sequenced with immunoSEQ multiplex PCR; TCRdb's copy has only in-frame clones and lacks some. The sample contains about 72,000 clones, around 90% of which appear only once. The chain joins TRBV5-1 to TRBJ2-7; D is undetermined. This material consisted of peripheral blood, taken in the second trimester of pregnancy. This TCR was sampled from a female donor with multiple sclerosis, enrolled in a pregnancy study. As DNA, the CDR3 is TGCGCCAGCAGCTTAGGAGTCTCCTACGAGCAGTACTTC. Translation: CASSLGVSYEQYF.